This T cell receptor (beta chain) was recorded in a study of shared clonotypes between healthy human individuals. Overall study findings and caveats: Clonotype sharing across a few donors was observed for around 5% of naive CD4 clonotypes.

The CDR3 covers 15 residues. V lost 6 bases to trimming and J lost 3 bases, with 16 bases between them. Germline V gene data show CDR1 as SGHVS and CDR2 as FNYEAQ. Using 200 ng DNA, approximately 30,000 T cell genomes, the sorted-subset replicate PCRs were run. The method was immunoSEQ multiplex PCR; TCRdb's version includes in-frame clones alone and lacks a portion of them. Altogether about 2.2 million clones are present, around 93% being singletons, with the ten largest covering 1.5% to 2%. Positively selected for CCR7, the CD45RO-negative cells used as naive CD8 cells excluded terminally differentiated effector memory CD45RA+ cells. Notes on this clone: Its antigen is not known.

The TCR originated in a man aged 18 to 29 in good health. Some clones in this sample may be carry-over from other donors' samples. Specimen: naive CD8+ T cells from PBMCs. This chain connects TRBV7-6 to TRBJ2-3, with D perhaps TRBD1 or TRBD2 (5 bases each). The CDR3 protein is CASRRGARGTDTQYF. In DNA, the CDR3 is TGTGCCAGCAGGCGAGGGGCCAGAGGAACAGATACGCAGTATTTT.